Listed here are 19 T cell receptor beta chains from one sample, sequenced in a study of T cells in Graves' hyperthyroidism and ophthalmopathy. From RNA transcripts, TCR beta CDR3 regions were amplified. RT-PCR in the first round (using the HTBI primer set) targeted the TCR CDR3. TCRdb reprocessed the multiplex PCR reads with MiXCR, giving one entry per CDR3 protein. The repertoire holds a few hundred thousand distinct CDR3 sequences, with roughly a sixth as singletons. Sequenced material: blood. The source of these receptors is a woman aged 40 to 49 with Graves' ophthalmopathy.

J is TRBJ1-2 and V is TRBV7-9; 7 bases line up with TRBD1. CDR3 length: 15 amino acids. Germline V gene data show CDR1 as SEHNR and CDR2 as FQNEAQ (reference sequence). With 2 bases clipped from V and 0 bases from J, the junction kept 3 bases outside the gene matches. CDR3 DNA: TGTGCCAGCAGCTTAACGGACAGGCCTAACTATGGCTACACCTTC. Protein product: CASSLTDRPNYGYTF.

This clonotype was detected many times. This chain connects TRBV2 to TRBJ1-1; TRBD1 aligns across 8 bases. The V gene end was trimmed by 5 bases and the J gene end by 4 bases; junction bases not matched to a gene: 3. Germline V gives CDR1 SNHLY, CDR2 FYNNEI. The CDR3 runs 13 residues. The DNA of the CDR3 is TGTGCCAGCAGTCCTGACAGGGGCACTGAAGCTTTCTTT. Protein sequence: CASSPDRGTEAFF.

The chain is built from TRBV11-2 and TRBJ2-1, with 8 bases lining up with TRBD1. The CDR3 covers 14 residues. Germline V gene data show CDR1 as SGHAT and CDR2 as FQNNGV. Trimming at V came to 5 bases and at J to 6 bases, leaving 6 bases not matched to a gene. Here the CDR3 reads CASSKTTGGNEQFF. The CDR3 nucleotides are TGTGCCAGCAGCAAAACCACAGGGGGCAATGAGCAGTTCTTC.

This clonotype was detected many times. The V call is TRBV3-1, the J call TRBJ2-5; 7 nucleotides line up with TRBD1. The CDR3 has 12 residues. The V gene end was trimmed by 4 bases and the J gene end by 13 bases; junction bases not matched to a gene: 9. Per the germline V gene, CDR1 is LGHDT and CDR2 is YNNKEL (reference sequence). The CDR3 region is CASSPGQNPVYF. The CDR3, as DNA: TGTGCCAGCAGCCCGGGACAGAACCCGGTGTACTTC.

This clonotype was seen at least ten times. This chain connects TRBV30 to TRBJ1-1; D remains ambiguous. Trimming removed 7 bases at V and 3 bases at J, with 9 bases between. This CDR3 is built from 11 residues. CDR1 is GTSNPN, CDR2 SVGIG, per germline (reference sequence). For the CDR3, the DNA is TGTGCCTCCCGGGAGTACACTGAAGCTTTCTTT. Its translation is CASREYTEAFF.

This clonotype was detected many times. The chain joins TRBV6-5 to TRBJ2-3; D may be TRBD1 or TRBD2 (5 bases each). CDR1 is MNHEY and CDR2 is SVGAGI in the germline V gene. The CDR3 extends over 13 amino acids. Trimming removed 0 bases from V and 6 bases from J, with 7 bases in between. DNA for the CDR3: TGTGCCAGCAGTTACTCGAGGGGTGATACGCAGTATTTT. It specifies CASSYSRGDTQYF.

At least ten counts were recorded for this clonotype. This chain connects TRBV28 to TRBJ2-7, with TRBD1 identical over 11 bases. The V gene's germline CDR1 is MDHEN and CDR2 SYDVKM. The CDR3 is 15 amino acids. V dropped 2 bases and J dropped 2; count of bases not matched to a gene: 2. CDR3 protein: CASSLGTGGPYEQYF. Here the CDR3 DNA reads TGTGCCAGCAGTTTAGGGACAGGGGGACCCTACGAGCAGTACTTC.

V gene TRBV5-1 combines with J gene TRBJ2-2; TRBD1 might be the D (6 bases). V was trimmed by 1 base and J by 3 bases, leaving 10 bases between them. In germline, CDR1 is SGHRS, CDR2 YFSETQ. The CDR3 runs to 15 residues. The CDR3 spells CASSLSRGYTGELFF. The DNA for the CDR3 is TGCGCCAGCAGCTTGTCCAGGGGCTACACCGGGGAGCTGTTTTTT.

The chain uses TRBV28 and TRBJ2-7; D gene uncertain. CDR3 length: 13 residues. Germline V gene sequence: CDR1 MDHEN, CDR2 SYDVKM. Trimming stripped 6 bases from V and 0 bases from J, with 9 bases between. CDR3 sequence: CASSSVSSYEQYF. CDR3 coding DNA: TGTGCCAGCAGCAGCGTAAGCTCCTACGAGCAGTACTTC. Complete variable domain (other parts from reference TRBV28 and TRBJ2-7): DVKVTQSSRYLVKRTGEKVFLECVQDMDHENMFWYRQDPGLGLRLIYFSYDVKMKEKGDIPEGYSVSREKKERFSLILESASTNQTSMYLCASSSVSSYEQYFGPGTRLTVT.

This chain uses TRBV18 with TRBJ2-1; perhaps TRBD1 as D (5 bases). The V end lost 2 bases, the J end lost 5 bases, and 19 bases lay between the germline ends. Germline V lookup: CDR1 KGHSH, CDR2 LQKENI. This CDR3 spans 17 amino acids. CDR3 nucleotides: TGTGCCAGCTCACCAGCCGTCATAAGGACAAACCACAATGAGCAGTTCTTC. This codes for CASSPAVIRTNHNEQFF.

The chain has TRBV7-8 and TRBJ1-5, with D uncertain. From germline, CDR1 is SGHVS and CDR2 FQNEAQ. This CDR3 has 14 residues. The germline V and J ends were trimmed by 1 base and 7 bases, with 11 bases remaining between them. CDR3 amino acids: CASSLEGIGQPQHF. Written as DNA, the CDR3 is TGTGCCAGCAGCTTAGAGGGAATAGGCCAGCCCCAGCATTTT.

This clonotype appeared many times. The chain recombines TRBV19 with TRBJ2-1, with TRBD2 matching over 9 bases. V dropped 8 bases and J dropped 5; count of bases not matched to a gene: 10. This CDR3 spans 15 amino acids. Germline CDR1 reads LNHDA; CDR2 reads SQIVND (reference sequence). The CDR3 protein is CASHSSGSFHNEQFF. The CDR3, as DNA: TGTGCCAGTCATAGTAGCGGGAGTTTCCACAATGAGCAGTTCTTC. Full variable domain (outside the CDR3, taken from reference TRBV19 and TRBJ2-1): DGGITQSPKYLFRKEGQNVTLSCEQNLNHDAMYWYRQDPGQGLRLIYYSQIVNDFQKGDIAEGYSVSREKKESFPLTVTSAQKNPTAFYLCASHSSGSFHNEQFFGPGTRLTVL.

This clonotype has just a few counts. The rearrangement links TRBV5-1 to TRBJ2-1; 8 nucleotides line up with TRBD1. CDR1 and CDR2 (germline): SGHRS, YFSETQ. J lost 7 bases, V lost 1 base, and 10 bases had no gene match. CDR3 length equals 16 residues. The CDR3 DNA is TGCGCCAGCAGCTTGACCGACAGGGGATCGGCGAATGAGCAGTTCTTC. Its translation is CASSLTDRGSANEQFF.

This clonotype was seen many times. V gene TRBV18 combines with J gene TRBJ2-2; the D call may be TRBD1 or TRBD2 (5 bases each). Germline values: CDR1 KGHSH, CDR2 LQKENI. This CDR3 has 17 amino acids. The V end lost 0 bases, the J end lost 0 bases, and 11 bases lay between the germline ends. The DNA of the CDR3 is TGTGCCAGCTCACCACCGGGGCGCGGGCCGAACACCGGGGAGCTGTTTTTT. It is translated as CASSPPGRGPNTGELFF.

The CDR3 loop reads CASSLEGTGGEQYF. CDR3 coding DNA: TGCGCCAGCAGCTTGGAAGGGACAGGGGGCGAGCAGTACTTC. The genes are TRBV5-1 and TRBJ2-7; TRBD1 matches at 11 bases. Trimming removed 0 bases from V and 6 bases from J; junction bases left unmatched: 2. The CDR3 is 14 residues long. Germline CDR1 reads SGHRS; CDR2 reads YFSETQ.

The rearrangement links TRBV10-1 to TRBJ2-7; no reliable D call. The end of the DNA aligns better with TRBJ2-1, so the J call may be wrong. The CDR3 spans 10 residues. Germline-derived CDR1 and CDR2 are WNHNN and SYGVQD (reference sequence). CDR3 amino acids: CASRVYEQFF. CDR3 DNA sequence: TGCGCCAGCAGGGTCTACGAGCAGTTCTTC.

On this clonotype: This clone may be a read error of a much larger clone one base away. This sequence joins TRBV12-3 or TRBV12-4 and TRBJ2-7; 11 nucleotides line up with TRBD1. The J segment lost 5 bases and the V segment lost 5 bases, leaving 8 bases of the junction unmatched. The CDR3 has 15 residues. CDR3 nucleotides: TGTGCCAGCAGTACGGGACAGGGGGTTTTCCACGAGCAGTACTTC. It encodes CASSTGQGVFHEQYF.

The V and J genes are TRBV7-3 and TRBJ2-3; the match to TRBD2 covers 12 bases. Per the germline V gene, CDR1 is SGHTA and CDR2 is FQGTGA. The CDR3 contains 16 residues. J was trimmed by 1 base and V by 5 bases; bases with no gene match: 4. The CDR3 loop reads CASSLAGGPGTDTQYF. CDR3 nucleotides: TGTGCCAGCAGCCTAGCGGGGGGGCCGGGCACAGATACGCAGTATTTT.

This chain connects TRBV5-1 to TRBJ1-2, with a possible D match to TRBD1 (6 bases). Per the germline V gene, CDR1 is SGHRS and CDR2 is YFSETQ. The CDR3 runs 14 residues. The ends were cut back, 0 bases at V and 8 bases at J, with 14 bases in the middle. The CDR3, as DNA: TGCGCCAGCAGCTTGGCCACGGGGGGCCGAGGCTACACCTTC. This codes for CASSLATGGRGYTF.